This is a list of T cell receptor beta chains from one sample in a study of OX40 agonist ivuxolimab in advanced cancers. The protocol was immunoSEQ multiplex PCR, while the TCRdb copy is restricted to in-frame clones and leaves out a portion. The profile shows 77,000 or so clones, about 92% of them singletons. The sequences come from CD4+ or CD8+ T cells sorted from blood, collected in a trial of the OX40 agonist ivuxolimab. The receptors derive from an adult with an advanced solid tumor such as melanoma, head and neck, liver or kidney cancer. Each CDR3 is given with its conserved first and last residue. The D gene is left open where the match is weak. A row's size may be missing; if present it is once, few, many or a size class.

j_gene: TRBJ1-5
v_gene: TRBV4-3
d_gene: .
abundance: .
CDR3nt: TGCGCCAGCAGCCAAGACAGGGGAAGTAGCAATCAGCCCCAGCATTTT
CDR3aa: CASSQDRGSSNQPQHF

j_gene: TRBJ1-6
v_gene: TRBV4-2
d_gene: TRBD1
abundance: .
CDR3nt: TGTGCCAGCAGCCAAGTGGAGTTCCGGTCAGGGGGCCTTTATTCACCCCTCCACTTT
CDR3aa: CASSQVEFRSGGLYSPLHF

j_gene: TRBJ1-3
v_gene: TRBV7-9
d_gene: .
abundance: .
CDR3nt: TGTGCCAGCAGCTTGGACCGCCCCGTAGACGACACCATATATTTT
CDR3aa: CASSLDRPVDDTIYF

j_gene: TRBJ2-5
v_gene: TRBV5-1
d_gene: .
abundance: .
CDR3nt: TGCGCCAGCAGTGGGGACTCCCGAAAAGTGGAGACCCAGTACTTC
CDR3aa: CASSGDSRKVETQYF

j_gene: TRBJ1-2
v_gene: TRBV27
d_gene: TRBD1
abundance: .
CDR3nt: TGTGCCAGCAGTTTTCAAAGGACAGGGTACGATGGCTACACCTTC
CDR3aa: CASSFQRTGYDGYTF

j_gene: TRBJ2-3
v_gene: TRBV7-8
d_gene: TRBD2
abundance: .
CDR3nt: TGTGCCAGCAGCTTAGTAAGCGGGGGGGCCTTAGGAGATACGCAGTATTTT
CDR3aa: CASSLVSGGALGDTQYF

j_gene: TRBJ2-3
v_gene: TRBV6-4
d_gene: .
abundance: .
CDR3nt: TGTGCCAGCAGTGCCCTGGGGGGAACAGATACGCAGTATTTT
CDR3aa: CASSALGGTDTQYF

j_gene: TRBJ2-7
v_gene: TRBV7-9
d_gene: .
abundance: .
CDR3nt: TGTGCCAGCAGCTTACAACGGGGGTACGAGCAGTACTTC
CDR3aa: CASSLQRGYEQYF

j_gene: TRBJ2-2
v_gene: TRBV6-5
d_gene: .
abundance: .
CDR3nt: TGTGCCAGCAGTTACTCGACAGAGGGACTCGGCGGGGAGCTGTTTTTT
CDR3aa: CASSYSTEGLGGELFF

j_gene: TRBJ2-3
v_gene: TRBV19
d_gene: .
abundance: .
CDR3nt: TGTGCCAGTAGTCCCGACGGCAGGGCGGGCACAGATACGCAGTATTTT
CDR3aa: CASSPDGRAGTDTQYF

j_gene: TRBJ2-1
v_gene: TRBV12-2
d_gene: .
abundance: .
CDR3nt: TGTGCAAGTCGCTCAACCTCCCTACGAATGATGCTGGTCCCGGGTGAGCAGTTCTTC
CDR3aa: CASRSTSLRMMLVPGEQFF

j_gene: TRBJ2-1
v_gene: TRBV19
d_gene: .
abundance: .
CDR3nt: TGTGCCAGTAGTGCGGACCGGGACAAATACAATGAGCAGTTCTTC
CDR3aa: CASSADRDKYNEQFF

j_gene: TRBJ2-7
v_gene: TRBV13
d_gene: TRBD2
abundance: .
CDR3nt: TGTGCCAGCAGCCGGACTAGCGGGGGACCGGTCTCCTACGAGCAGTACTTC
CDR3aa: CASSRTSGGPVSYEQYF

j_gene: TRBJ2-1
v_gene: TRBV4-2
d_gene: TRBD1
abundance: .
CDR3nt: TGTGCCAGCAGCCAAGGACAGGGAGAGGACAATGAGCAGTTCTTC
CDR3aa: CASSQGQGEDNEQFF

j_gene: TRBJ2-7
v_gene: TRBV11-2
d_gene: .
abundance: .
CDR3nt: TGTGCCAGCAGCTTAAACTACGAGCAGTACTTC
CDR3aa: CASSLNYEQYF

j_gene: TRBJ1-1
v_gene: TRBV11-3
d_gene: .
abundance: .
CDR3nt: TGTGCCAGCAGCCTTTACAAGGGGTCTGAAGCTTTCTTT
CDR3aa: CASSLYKGSEAFF

j_gene: TRBJ1-3
v_gene: TRBV7-7
d_gene: .
abundance: .
CDR3nt: TGTGCTAGCAGCTTAGCTCCCCAGGGTATCTCTGGAAACACCATATATTTT
CDR3aa: CASSLAPQGISGNTIYF

j_gene: TRBJ1-1
v_gene: TRBV18
d_gene: .
abundance: .
CDR3nt: TGTGCCAGCTCACCACCGGGGCGTGAAGCTTTCTTT
CDR3aa: CASSPPGREAFF

j_gene: TRBJ2-7
v_gene: TRBV7-6
d_gene: .
abundance: once
CDR3nt: TGTGCCAGCAGCTTAGACGTCACCTCCTACGAGCAGTACTTC
CDR3aa: CASSLDVTSYEQYF

j_gene: TRBJ2-1
v_gene: TRBV6-5
d_gene: .
abundance: .
CDR3nt: TGTGCCACTAGTTACTCTGTTGGGGAATCGTACAATGAGCAGTTCTTC
CDR3aa: CATSYSVGESYNEQFF

j_gene: TRBJ1-6
v_gene: TRBV2
d_gene: .
abundance: .
CDR3nt: TGTGCCAGCAGCGAGAACAGTGGTTGGGCTAATTCACCCCTCCACTTT
CDR3aa: CASSENSGWANSPLHF

j_gene: TRBJ1-5
v_gene: TRBV11-2
d_gene: .
abundance: .
CDR3nt: TGTGCCAGCAGCCTCAGCATTAGCAATCAGCCCCAGCATTTT
CDR3aa: CASSLSISNQPQHF

j_gene: TRBJ2-2
v_gene: TRBV9
d_gene: .
abundance: .
CDR3nt: TGTGCCAGCAGCGCCCAGGGTAACACCGGGGAGCTGTTTTTT
CDR3aa: CASSAQGNTGELFF

j_gene: TRBJ2-7
v_gene: TRBV6-5
d_gene: TRBD1
abundance: once
CDR3nt: TGTGCCAGCAGTGACGGGACAGGGGGTAACGAGCAGTACTTC
CDR3aa: CASSDGTGGNEQYF

j_gene: TRBJ1-1
v_gene: TRBV27
d_gene: .
abundance: .
CDR3nt: TGTGCCAGCAGTTTAGGGTTGTATAACACTGAAGCTTTCTTT
CDR3aa: CASSLGLYNTEAFF

j_gene: TRBJ2-1
v_gene: TRBV6-4
d_gene: TRBD2
abundance: .
CDR3nt: TGTGCCAGCAGTGAAAGCGGGGGGGCCAATGAGCAGTTCTTC
CDR3aa: CASSESGGANEQFF

j_gene: TRBJ2-3
v_gene: TRBV7-3
d_gene: .
abundance: .
CDR3nt: TGTGCCAGCAGCCCCGCCGGGGGTAGCACAGATACGCAGTATTTT
CDR3aa: CASSPAGGSTDTQYF

j_gene: TRBJ2-1
v_gene: TRBV5-4
d_gene: .
abundance: .
CDR3nt: TGTGCCAGCAGTTTATACGGAAATGAGCAGTTCTTC
CDR3aa: CASSLYGNEQFF

j_gene: TRBJ2-7
v_gene: TRBV5-6
d_gene: .
abundance: .
CDR3nt: TGTGCCAGCAGCTTCGTGACTGCGTCCTACGAGCAGTACTTC
CDR3aa: CASSFVTASYEQYF

j_gene: TRBJ2-7
v_gene: TRBV11-2
d_gene: .
abundance: .
CDR3nt: TGTGCCAGCAGCTTAGGGAAGGGATACTTCTACGAGCAGTACTTC
CDR3aa: CASSLGKGYFYEQYF

j_gene: TRBJ1-1
v_gene: TRBV6-5
d_gene: .
abundance: once
CDR3nt: TGTGCCAGCAGTTACTCGCCCACTGAAGCTTTCTTT
CDR3aa: CASSYSPTEAFF

j_gene: TRBJ2-5
v_gene: TRBV27
d_gene: TRBD1
abundance: .
CDR3nt: TGTGCCAGCAGTGCGCTGGCCGGGACAGGGATGGGGACCCAGTACTTC
CDR3aa: CASSALAGTGMGTQYF

j_gene: TRBJ2-5
v_gene: TRBV6-4
d_gene: .
abundance: .
CDR3nt: TGTGCCATTATAGAGGAGACCCAGTACTTC
CDR3aa: CAIIEETQYF

j_gene: TRBJ1-2
v_gene: TRBV10-2
d_gene: TRBD1
abundance: .
CDR3nt: TGCGCCAGCAGTGATGACAGGGAATCTAATTATGGCTACACCTTC
CDR3aa: CASSDDRESNYGYTF

j_gene: TRBJ1-5
v_gene: TRBV5-6
d_gene: .
abundance: .
CDR3nt: TGTGCCAGCAGCACCGGGGGTAGCAATCAGCCCCAGCATTTT
CDR3aa: CASSTGGSNQPQHF

j_gene: TRBJ2-6
v_gene: TRBV11-2
d_gene: TRBD1
abundance: .
CDR3nt: TGTGCCAGCATCCCACACCCGGGACAGTGGGACTCTGGGGCCAACGTCCTGACTTTC
CDR3aa: CASIPHPGQWDSGANVLTF

j_gene: TRBJ2-7
v_gene: TRBV15
d_gene: .
abundance: .
CDR3nt: TGTGCCACCAGCGGGATAACAGGCCCCTACGAGCAGTACTTC
CDR3aa: CATSGITGPYEQYF

j_gene: TRBJ1-2
v_gene: TRBV15
d_gene: TRBD1
abundance: .
CDR3nt: TGTGCCACCAGCAGAGGCCCTAAGTTACAGGGGGCGCGTTTGGGCTACACCTTC
CDR3aa: CATSRGPKLQGARLGYTF

j_gene: TRBJ1-6
v_gene: TRBV9
d_gene: .
abundance: .
CDR3nt: TGTGCCAGCAGACTGGACAGCGACTCACCCCTCCACTTT
CDR3aa: CASRLDSDSPLHF

j_gene: TRBJ1-3
v_gene: TRBV9
d_gene: .
abundance: .
CDR3nt: TGTGCCAGCAGCGTAGAGTCGGGGGTACGCGGAAACACCATATATTTT
CDR3aa: CASSVESGVRGNTIYF

j_gene: TRBJ1-1
v_gene: TRBV5-5
d_gene: .
abundance: .
CDR3nt: TGTGCCAGCAGTGATCAGCAGAACACTGAAGCTTTCTTT
CDR3aa: CASSDQQNTEAFF

j_gene: TRBJ2-1
v_gene: TRBV7-9
d_gene: .
abundance: .
CDR3nt: TGTGCCAGCAGCCAGGCGCTAGCGATCTCCTACAATGAGCAGTTCTTC
CDR3aa: CASSQALAISYNEQFF

j_gene: TRBJ1-4
v_gene: TRBV4-1
d_gene: TRBD1
abundance: .
CDR3nt: TGCGCCAGCAGCCAAGAATATCAGGTACGGGACAGAGACCTTGAAAAACTGTTTTTT
CDR3aa: CASSQEYQVRDRDLEKLFF

j_gene: TRBJ2-7
v_gene: TRBV19
d_gene: TRBD2
abundance: .
CDR3nt: TGTGCCAGTAGTAGACTAGCGGGGGTTCCCTACGAGCAGTACTTC
CDR3aa: CASSRLAGVPYEQYF

j_gene: TRBJ2-3
v_gene: TRBV7-8
d_gene: .
abundance: .
CDR3nt: TGTGCCAGCAGCTTAGGGGACTCCAGCACAGATACGCAGTATTTT
CDR3aa: CASSLGDSSTDTQYF

j_gene: TRBJ2-1
v_gene: TRBV15
d_gene: .
abundance: once
CDR3nt: TGTGCCACCAGCAGAGATAGTTTTGAGGGGGTAGGCAATGAGCAGTTCTTC
CDR3aa: CATSRDSFEGVGNEQFF

j_gene: TRBJ2-4
v_gene: TRBV7-8
d_gene: .
abundance: .
CDR3nt: TGTGCCAGCAGCCTACTGTGGGCAAACACCAAAAACATTCAGTACTTC
CDR3aa: CASSLLWANTKNIQYF

j_gene: TRBJ1-4
v_gene: TRBV2
d_gene: .
abundance: .
CDR3nt: TGTGCCATTAGGACGGGGGCGGTTAATGAAAAACTGTTTTTT
CDR3aa: CAIRTGAVNEKLFF

j_gene: TRBJ1-2
v_gene: TRBV9
d_gene: .
abundance: .
CDR3nt: TGTGCCAGCAGCGGGGGACTGGGCCCAGGAGGGGGCTACACCTTC
CDR3aa: CASSGGLGPGGGYTF

j_gene: TRBJ2-2
v_gene: TRBV7-6
d_gene: TRBD1
abundance: .
CDR3nt: TGTGCCAGCAGCTTAGGAGGGACAGGGGGCACCGGGGAGCTGTTTTTT
CDR3aa: CASSLGGTGGTGELFF

j_gene: TRBJ2-5
v_gene: TRBV7-8
d_gene: TRBD2
abundance: .
CDR3nt: TGTGCCAGCAGGTTTCTAGCGGAAAGACTCCAAGAGACCCAGTACTTC
CDR3aa: CASRFLAERLQETQYF

j_gene: TRBJ2-2
v_gene: TRBV6-4
d_gene: TRBD1
abundance: .
CDR3nt: TGTGCCAGCAGCAGCAGGGGGCCCGGGGAGCTGTTTTTT
CDR3aa: CASSSRGPGELFF